This TCR beta chain was recorded in a study of T-cell reconstitution after alpha-beta-depleted transplantation in children. This clonotype was detected only a few times. Its antigen is not identified. This CDR3 region has 14 residues. CDR1 is DFQATT and CDR2 is SNEGSKA in the germline V gene (reference sequence). The ends lost 6 bases at V and 6 bases at J; junction bases unmatched: 9. The TCRbeta library incorporated unique molecular identifiers. MiXCR was run by TCRdb on the PCR reads, yielding one entry per CDR3 protein. This table has about 300,000 distinct CDR3 sequences, roughly a tenth appearing once. Study-wide points: Two months or so post-transplant, alpha-beta T cells reportedly derived from several hundred expanded graft clones. Once a year had passed after transplant, T-cell counts and diversity came mostly from newly produced T cells. After transplant, high TCRbeta diversity at day 60 in some patients arose from surviving recipient T cells and thymic progenitors.

The rearrangement uses TRBV20-1 and TRBJ2-1; 9 nucleotides agree with TRBD1. The source material was PBMCs, sampled before TCRalphabeta/CD19-depleted stem cell transplant. The receptor's source is a boy less than two years old with acute myeloid leukemia, due to receive a stem cell transplant. CDR3 loop: CSARDRVKVNEQFF. The DNA for the CDR3 is TGCAGTGCCAGGGACAGGGTGAAGGTCAATGAGCAGTTCTTC.